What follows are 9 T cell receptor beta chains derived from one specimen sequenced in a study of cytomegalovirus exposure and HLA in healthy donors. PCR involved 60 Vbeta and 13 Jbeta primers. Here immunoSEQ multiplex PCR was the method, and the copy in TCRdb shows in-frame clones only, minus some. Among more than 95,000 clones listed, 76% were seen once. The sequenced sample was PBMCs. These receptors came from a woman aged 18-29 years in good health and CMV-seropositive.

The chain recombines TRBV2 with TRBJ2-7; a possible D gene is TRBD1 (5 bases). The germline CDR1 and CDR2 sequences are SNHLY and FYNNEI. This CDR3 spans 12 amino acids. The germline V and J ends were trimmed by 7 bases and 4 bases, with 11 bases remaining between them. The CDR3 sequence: CASTIDSYEQYF. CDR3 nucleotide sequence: TGTGCCAGCACCATAGACAGTTACGAGCAGTACTTC.

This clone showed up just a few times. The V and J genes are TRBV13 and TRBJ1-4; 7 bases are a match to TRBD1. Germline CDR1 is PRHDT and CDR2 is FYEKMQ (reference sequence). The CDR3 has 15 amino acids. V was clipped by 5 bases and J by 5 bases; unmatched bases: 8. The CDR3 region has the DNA TGTGCCAGCAGCCGTGGGACAGACCAGAATGAAAAACTGTTTTTT. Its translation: CASSRGTDQNEKLFF.

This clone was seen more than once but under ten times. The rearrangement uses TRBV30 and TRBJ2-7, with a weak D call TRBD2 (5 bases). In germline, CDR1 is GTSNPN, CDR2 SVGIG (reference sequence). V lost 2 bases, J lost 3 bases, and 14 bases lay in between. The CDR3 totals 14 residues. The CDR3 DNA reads TGTGCCTGGAGTAAAGGGAGCGGAAACTACGAGCAGTACTTC. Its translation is CAWSKGSGNYEQYF.

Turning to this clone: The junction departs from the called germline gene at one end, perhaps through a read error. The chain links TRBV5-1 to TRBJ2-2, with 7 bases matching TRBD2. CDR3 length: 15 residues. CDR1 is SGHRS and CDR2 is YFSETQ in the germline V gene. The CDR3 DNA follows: TGCGCCAGCAGGTTGGCGGGAGTAGGAACCGGGGAGCTGTTTTTT. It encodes CASRLAGVGTGELFF.

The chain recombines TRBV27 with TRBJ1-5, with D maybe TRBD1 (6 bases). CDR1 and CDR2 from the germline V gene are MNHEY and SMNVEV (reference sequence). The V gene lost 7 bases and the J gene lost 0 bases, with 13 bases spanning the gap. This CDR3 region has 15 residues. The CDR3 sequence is CASNPQGNSNQPQHF. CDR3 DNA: TGTGCCAGCAATCCACAGGGTAATAGCAATCAGCCCCAGCATTTT.

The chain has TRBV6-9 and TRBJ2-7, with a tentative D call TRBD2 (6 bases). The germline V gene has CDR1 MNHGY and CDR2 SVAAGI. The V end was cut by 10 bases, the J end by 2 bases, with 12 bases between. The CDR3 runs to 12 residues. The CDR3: CATSRGTYEQYF. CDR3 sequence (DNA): TGTGCCACCTCTCGGGGGACCTACGAGCAGTACTTC.

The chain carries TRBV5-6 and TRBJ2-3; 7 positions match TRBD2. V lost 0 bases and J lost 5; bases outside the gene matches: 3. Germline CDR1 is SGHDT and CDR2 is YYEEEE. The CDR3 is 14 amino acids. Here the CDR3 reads CASSLVVAGDTQYF. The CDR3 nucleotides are TGTGCCAGCAGCTTGGTGGTAGCGGGAGATACGCAGTATTTT.

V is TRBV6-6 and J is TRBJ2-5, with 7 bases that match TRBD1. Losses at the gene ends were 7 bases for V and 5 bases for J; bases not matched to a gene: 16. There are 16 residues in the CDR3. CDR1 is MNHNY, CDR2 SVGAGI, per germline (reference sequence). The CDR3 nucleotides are TGTGCCAGCACCCAGGACAGGATACATCTTGCGGAGACCCAGTACTTC. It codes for CASTQDRIHLAETQYF.

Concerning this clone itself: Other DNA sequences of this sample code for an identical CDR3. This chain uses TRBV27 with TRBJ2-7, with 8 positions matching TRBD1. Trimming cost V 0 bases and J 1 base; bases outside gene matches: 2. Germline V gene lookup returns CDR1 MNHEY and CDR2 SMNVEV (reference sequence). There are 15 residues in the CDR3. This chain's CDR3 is CASSLSGTGSYEQYF. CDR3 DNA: TGTGCCAGCAGTTTATCCGGGACAGGTTCCTACGAGCAGTACTTC.